The 2 T cell receptor beta chains below all came from one sample that was sequenced in a study of OX40 agonist ivuxolimab in advanced cancers. The assay was immunoSEQ multiplex PCR, and TCRdb's table has in-frame clones only and misses some. The table shows 67,000 or so clones, with approximately 89% occurring only once. The sequences come from CD4+ or CD8+ T cells sorted from blood, collected in a trial of the OX40 agonist ivuxolimab. The receptors derive from an adult with an advanced solid tumor such as melanoma, head and neck, liver or kidney cancer.

The rearrangement uses TRBV6-6 and TRBJ2-7, with unresolved D. Germline V gene lookup returns CDR1 MNHNY and CDR2 SVGAGI (reference sequence). The ends were cut back, 6 bases at V and 5 bases at J, with 20 bases in the middle. CDR3 length: 15 amino acids. The CDR3 DNA is TGTGCCAGCAGCCCCAGCAAAAACGTATACCACGAGCAGTACTTC. Translating gives CASSPSKNVYHEQYF.

The chain is built from TRBV5-8 and TRBJ1-5, with D unresolved. The germline V gene has CDR1 SGHTS and CDR2 YDEGEE. V dropped 3 bases and J dropped 6 bases, with 19 bases sitting between them. The CDR3 runs 16 residues. The CDR3 region is CASSWGVRPRAQPQHF. In nucleotides, the CDR3 is TGTGCCAGCAGCTGGGGAGTTAGGCCTAGGGCTCAGCCCCAGCATTTT.